The rows below give T cell receptor beta chains drawn from one sample of a study of blood T cell repertoires in COVID-19. The assay was immunoSEQ multiplex PCR, and TCRdb's table has in-frame clones only and misses some. This sample has about 170,000 clones, with 85% to 90% found just once. The sample taken for sequencing was peripheral blood. These TCRs come from a man between 60 and 75 years old with COVID-19, enrolled during active disease. Both conserved end residues are part of each CDR3. Each record gives: V gene, J gene, D gene, CDR3 DNA, CDR3 protein. A D gene is named only where the DNA matches it firmly.

TRBV13,TRBJ2-3,TRBD1,TGTGCCAGCAGCTTCGGCAGGGGGATTGGCACAGATACGCAGTATTTT,CASSFGRGIGTDTQYF
TRBV6-2/TRBV6-3,TRBJ1-2,.,TGTGCCAGCAGTTACTCGAATGGAGGGAAAAGCTACACCTTC,CASSYSNGGKSYTF
TRBV5-1,TRBJ2-5,TRBD1,TGCGCCAGCAGCCCTCAGGGGGATAAAGAGACCCAGTACTTC,CASSPQGDKETQYF
TRBV10-3,TRBJ1-5,TRBD1,TGTGCCATCAGGGGGGACAGGGCCGACCGCAATCAGCCCCAGCATTTT,CAIRGDRADRNQPQHF
TRBV21-1,TRBJ1-2,.,TGTGCCAGCCAATCCATACAGGAGCCTATAAACTATGGCTACACCTTC,CASQSIQEPINYGYTF
TRBV19,TRBJ1-1,TRBD1,TGTGCCAGTAGTATAGGTGTTGACAGGGTTGGCACTGAAGCTTTCTTT,CASSIGVDRVGTEAFF
TRBV7-7,TRBJ2-5,TRBD1,TGTGCTAGCAGCTTAGGACATCGCGGACAGGAGAAAGAGACCCAGTACTTC,CASSLGHRGQEKETQYF
TRBV3-1/TRBV3-2,TRBJ2-5,TRBD1,TGTGCCAGCAGCCACGTCCAGGGGGCAGGGGAGGAGACCCAGTACTTC,CASSHVQGAGEETQYF
TRBV24-1,TRBJ1-2,.,TGTGCCACCGGTTCCAGTTACAACTATGGCTACACCTTC,CATGSSYNYGYTF
TRBV3-1/TRBV3-2,TRBJ2-3,TRBD2,TGTGCCAGCAGCCAAGATGTCGTGAGGACTAGCGGGAGCACAGATACGCAGTATTTT,CASSQDVVRTSGSTDTQYF